Following are 8 T cell receptor beta chains from one sample sequenced in a study of blood T cell repertoires in COVID-19. Assay: immunoSEQ multiplex PCR; the TCRdb copy retains only in-frame clones and omits some. The sample has around 220,000 clones, roughly 84% seen once. The sequenced material came from peripheral blood. Every receptor here comes from a woman aged 35 to 49 with active or convalescent COVID-19.

The chain combines TRBV11-2 with TRBJ2-2; 11 bases are a match to TRBD2. Germline assignment: CDR1 SGHAT and CDR2 FQNNGV. This CDR3 has 16 residues. The junction had 6 bases not matched to a gene; V was cut back by 4 bases and J by 5 bases. The CDR3 reads CASSSSSGGRTGELFF. CDR3 nucleotides: TGTGCCAGCAGCTCTTCTAGCGGGGGGCGGACCGGGGAGCTGTTTTTT.

The chain combines TRBV11-2 with TRBJ2-5, with a tentative D call TRBD1 (6 bases). CDR3 size: 14 residues. The V gene's germline CDR1 is SGHAT and CDR2 FQNNGV. V dropped 5 bases and J dropped 2 bases, with 12 bases sitting between them. The CDR3 DNA reads as TGTGCCAGCAGCCGCGGACAGACACAAGAGACCCAGTACTTC. Amino acid sequence: CASSRGQTQETQYF.

CDR3 sequence (DNA): TGTGCCAGCAGCTTAGACCCCTCGGGGGAGACCCAGTACTTC. This encodes CASSLDPSGETQYF. The rearrangement uses TRBV11-2 and TRBJ2-5; D might be TRBD2 (5 bases). The V and J ends lost 0 bases and 5 bases respectively, with 10 bases between them. Germline V gene data show CDR1 as SGHAT and CDR2 as FQNNGV. The CDR3 contains 14 residues. The full variable domain, completed using reference TRBV11-2 and TRBJ2-5, is EAGVAQSPRYKIIEKRQSVAFWCNPISGHATLYWYQQILGQGPKLLIQFQNNGVVDDSQLPKDRFSAERLKGVDSTLKIQPAKLEDSAVYLCASSLDPSGETQYFGPGTRLLVL.

The chain couples TRBV7-3 to TRBJ2-4; 8 bases line up with TRBD2. CDR1 SGHTA and CDR2 FQGTGA come from the germline V gene. CDR3 length: 16 amino acids. V lost 1 base to trimming and J lost 1 base; unmatched junction nucleotides: 3. CDR3: CASSLNGGAAKNIQYF. DNA for the CDR3: TGTGCCAGCAGCTTAAACGGGGGGGCCGCCAAAAACATTCAGTACTTC.

V usage is TRBV9 and J usage is TRBJ1-2; 7 bases line up with TRBD1. The V segment lost 3 bases and the J segment 12 bases; nucleotides outside the gene matches: 8. From germline, CDR1 is SGDLS and CDR2 YYNGEE. The CDR3 contains 12 residues. The CDR3 nucleotides read TGTGCCAGCAGCGACAGGGGACGTGGGGACACCTTC. Translated: CASSDRGRGDTF. The full variable domain, with the rest looked up from reference TRBV9 and TRBJ1-2, is DSGVTQTPKHLITATGQRVTLRCSPRSGDLSVYWYQQSLDQGLQFLIQYYNGEERAKGNILERFSAQQFPDLHSELNLSSLELGDSALYFCASSDRGRGDTFGSGTRLTVV.

This sequence joins TRBV18 and TRBJ1-6, with D maybe TRBD1 (5 bases). Germline CDR1 KGHSH, CDR2 LQKENI. V gave up 2 bases and J gave up 10 bases, with 15 bases separating them. CDR3 length: 15 residues. The CDR3 loop reads CASSPSTAPSSPLHF. The CDR3 DNA sequence: TGTGCCAGCTCACCATCGACAGCCCCATCCTCACCCCTCCACTTT.

This clone was picked up a small number of times. V usage is TRBV5-3 and J usage is TRBJ1-5; no reliable D call. TRBV5-3 belongs to the ORF category, with a function that is uncertain. V lost 1 base to trimming and J lost 0 bases, with 5 bases between them. The length of the CDR3 is 14 residues. CDR3 amino acids: CARSLLRSNQPQHF. CDR3 nucleotide sequence: TGTGCCAGAAGCTTGCTGCGTAGCAATCAGCCCCAGCATTTT.

The V and J genes are TRBV10-3 and TRBJ1-2, with TRBD1 as a possible D gene (6 bases). Trimming took 6 bases from V and 7 from J, leaving 18 bases between them. This CDR3 has 14 amino acids. Germline CDR1 and CDR2: ENHRY and SYGVKD. CDR3 sequence reads: CAIRGQQGNSGYTF. Here the CDR3 DNA reads TGTGCCATCAGGGGTCAACAGGGCAATAGTGGCTACACCTTC.